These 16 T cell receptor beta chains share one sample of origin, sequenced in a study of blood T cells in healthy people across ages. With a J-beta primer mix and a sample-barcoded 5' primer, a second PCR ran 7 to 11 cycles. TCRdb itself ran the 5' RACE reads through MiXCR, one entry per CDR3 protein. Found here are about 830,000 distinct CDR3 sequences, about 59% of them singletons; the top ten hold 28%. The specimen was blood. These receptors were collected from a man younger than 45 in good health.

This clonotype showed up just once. CDR3 loop: CSAPERGGKETQYF. DNA of the CDR3: TGCAGTGCCCCAGAGCGGGGGGGCAAAGAGACCCAGTACTTC. The V and J genes are TRBV20-1 and TRBJ2-5, with 10 bases that match TRBD2. Trimming removed 6 bases from V and 3 bases from J; junction bases left unmatched: 7. This CDR3 has 14 amino acids. Germline V gene sequence: CDR1 DFQATT, CDR2 SNEGSKA (reference sequence).

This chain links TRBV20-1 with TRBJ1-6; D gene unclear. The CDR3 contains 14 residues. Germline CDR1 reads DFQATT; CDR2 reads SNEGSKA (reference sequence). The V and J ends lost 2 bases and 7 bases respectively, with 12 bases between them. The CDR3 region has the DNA TGCAGTGCTAGAAGCTATCCCGGAAATTCACCCCTCCACTTT. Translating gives CSARSYPGNSPLHF.

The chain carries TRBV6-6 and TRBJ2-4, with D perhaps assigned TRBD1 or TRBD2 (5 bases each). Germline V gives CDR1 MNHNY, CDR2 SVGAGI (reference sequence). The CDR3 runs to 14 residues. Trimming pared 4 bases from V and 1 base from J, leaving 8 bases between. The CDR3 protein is CASSFGAAKNIQYF. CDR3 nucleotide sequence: TGTGCCAGCAGTTTCGGGGCGGCCAAAAACATTCAGTACTTC.

The CDR3 DNA is TGTGCCAGTAATCCAAGACGGCATACTAACTATGGCTACACCTTC. Its translation is CASNPRRHTNYGYTF. The chain employs TRBV12-3 or TRBV12-4 and TRBJ1-2, with D hard to call. V was shortened by 9 bases and J by 0 bases, with 17 bases between the two germline ends. The CDR3 consists of 15 residues.

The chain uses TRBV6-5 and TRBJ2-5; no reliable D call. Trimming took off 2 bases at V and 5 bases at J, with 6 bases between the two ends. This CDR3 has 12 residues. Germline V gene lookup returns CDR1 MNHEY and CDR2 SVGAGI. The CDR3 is CASSYPPETQYF. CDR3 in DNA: TGTGCCAGCAGTTACCCCCCCGAGACCCAGTACTTC.

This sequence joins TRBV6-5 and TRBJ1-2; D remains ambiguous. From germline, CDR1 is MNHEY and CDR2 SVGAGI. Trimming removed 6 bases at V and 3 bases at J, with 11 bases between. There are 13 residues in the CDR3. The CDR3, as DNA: TGTGCCAGCAGGTACGGGGAGGACTATGGCTACACCTTC. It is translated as CASRYGEDYGYTF.

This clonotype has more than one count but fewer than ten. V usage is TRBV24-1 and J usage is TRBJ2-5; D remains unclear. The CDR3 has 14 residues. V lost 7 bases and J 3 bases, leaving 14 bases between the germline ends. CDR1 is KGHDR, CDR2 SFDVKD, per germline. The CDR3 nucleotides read TGTGCCACCAGAGACTCGGTAGGGAAAGAGACCCAGTACTTC. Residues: CATRDSVGKETQYF.

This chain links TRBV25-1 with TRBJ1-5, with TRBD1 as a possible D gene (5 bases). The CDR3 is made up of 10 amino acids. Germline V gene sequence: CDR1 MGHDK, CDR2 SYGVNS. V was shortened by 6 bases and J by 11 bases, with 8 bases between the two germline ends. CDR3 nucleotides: TGTGCCAGCAGGAGGGGTGCCCAGCATTTT. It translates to CASRRGAQHF.

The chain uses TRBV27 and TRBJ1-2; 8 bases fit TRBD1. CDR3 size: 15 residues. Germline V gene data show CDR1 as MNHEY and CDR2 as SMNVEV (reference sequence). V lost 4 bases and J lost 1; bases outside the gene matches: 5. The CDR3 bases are TGTGCCAGCAGTTCTGGGACAGGCATTAACTATGGCTACACCTTC. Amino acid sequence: CASSSGTGINYGYTF.

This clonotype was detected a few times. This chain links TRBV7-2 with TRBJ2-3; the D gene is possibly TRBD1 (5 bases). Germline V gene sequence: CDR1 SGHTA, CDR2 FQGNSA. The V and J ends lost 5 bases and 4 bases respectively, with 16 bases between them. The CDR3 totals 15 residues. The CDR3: CASSKDRGRSDTQYF. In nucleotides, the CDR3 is TGTGCCAGCAGCAAAGACAGAGGCCGCTCAGATACGCAGTATTTT. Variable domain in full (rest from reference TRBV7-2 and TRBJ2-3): GAGVSQSPSNKVTEKGKDVELRCDPISGHTALYWYRQSLGQGLEFLIYFQGNSAPDKSGLPSDRFSAERTGGSVSTLTIQRTQQEDSAVYLCASSKDRGRSDTQYFGPGTRLTVL.

CDR3 sequence: CASSQGPWGEQFF. The DNA of the CDR3 is TGTGCCAGCAGCCAAGGCCCCTGGGGTGAGCAGTTCTTC. The chain couples TRBV7-2 to TRBJ2-1; D ambiguous. The V end was cut by 5 bases, the J end by 9 bases, with 14 bases between. CDR3 length: 13 amino acids. The V gene's germline CDR1 is SGHTA and CDR2 FQGNSA.

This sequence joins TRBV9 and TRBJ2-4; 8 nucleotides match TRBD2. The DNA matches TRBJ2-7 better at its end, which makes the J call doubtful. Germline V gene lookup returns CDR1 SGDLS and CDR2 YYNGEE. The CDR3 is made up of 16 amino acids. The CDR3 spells CASSVGGSGTLYEQYF. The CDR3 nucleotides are TGTGCCAGCAGCGTAGGTGGTAGCGGGACCTTATACGAGCAGTACTTC.

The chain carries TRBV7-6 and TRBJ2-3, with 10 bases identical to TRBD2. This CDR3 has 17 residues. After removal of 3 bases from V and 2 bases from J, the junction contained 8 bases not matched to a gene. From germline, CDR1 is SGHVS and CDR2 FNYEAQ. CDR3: CASSLAPGLANTDTQYF. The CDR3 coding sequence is TGTGCCAGCAGCTTGGCTCCGGGACTAGCGAACACAGATACGCAGTATTTT.

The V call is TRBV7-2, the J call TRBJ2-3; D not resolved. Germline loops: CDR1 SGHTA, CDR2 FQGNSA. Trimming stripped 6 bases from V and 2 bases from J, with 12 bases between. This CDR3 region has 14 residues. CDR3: CASSFNRYTDTQYF. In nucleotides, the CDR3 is TGTGCCAGCAGTTTTAACCGCTACACAGATACGCAGTATTTT.

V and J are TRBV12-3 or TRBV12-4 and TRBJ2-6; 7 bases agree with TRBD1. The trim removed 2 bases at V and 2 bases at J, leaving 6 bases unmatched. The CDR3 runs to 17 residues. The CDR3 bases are TGTGCCAGCAGTTTAAGGGACAGACCTACTGGGGCCAACGTCCTGACTTTC. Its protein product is CASSLRDRPTGANVLTF.

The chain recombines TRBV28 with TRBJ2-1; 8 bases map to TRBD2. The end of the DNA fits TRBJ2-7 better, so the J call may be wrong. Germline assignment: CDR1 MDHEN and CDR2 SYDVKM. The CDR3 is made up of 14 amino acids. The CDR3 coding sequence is TGTGCCAGCAGTTTAGGAAGGAGCGGGGGCGAGCAGTACTTC. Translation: CASSLGRSGGEQYF.